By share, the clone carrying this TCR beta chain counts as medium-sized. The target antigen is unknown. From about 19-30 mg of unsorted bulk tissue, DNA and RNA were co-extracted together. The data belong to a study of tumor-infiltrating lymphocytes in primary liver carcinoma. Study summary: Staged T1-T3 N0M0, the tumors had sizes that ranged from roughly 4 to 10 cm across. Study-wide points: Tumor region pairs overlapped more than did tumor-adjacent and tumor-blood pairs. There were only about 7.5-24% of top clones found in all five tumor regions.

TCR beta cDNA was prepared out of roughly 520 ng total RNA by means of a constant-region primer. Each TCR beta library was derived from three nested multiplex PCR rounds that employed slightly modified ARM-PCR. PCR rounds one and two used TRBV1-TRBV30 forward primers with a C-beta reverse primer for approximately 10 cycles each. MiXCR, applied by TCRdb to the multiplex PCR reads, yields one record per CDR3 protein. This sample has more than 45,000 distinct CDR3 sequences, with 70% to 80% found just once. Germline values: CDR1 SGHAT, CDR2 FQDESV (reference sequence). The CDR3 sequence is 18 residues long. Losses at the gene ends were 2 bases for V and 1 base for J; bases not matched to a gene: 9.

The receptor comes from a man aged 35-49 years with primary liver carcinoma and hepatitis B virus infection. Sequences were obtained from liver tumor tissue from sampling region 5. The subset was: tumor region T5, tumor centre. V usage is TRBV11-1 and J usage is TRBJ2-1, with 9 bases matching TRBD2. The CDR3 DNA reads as TGTGCCAGCAGCTTATACCGCTCCGCGGGAGGGTCCTACAATGAGCAGTTCTTC. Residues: CASSLYRSAGGSYNEQFF. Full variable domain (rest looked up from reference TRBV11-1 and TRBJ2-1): EAEVAQSPRYKITEKSQAVAFWCDPISGHATLYWYRQILGQGPELLVQFQDESVVDDSQLPKDRFSAERLKGVDSTLKIQPAELGDSAMYLCASSLYRSAGGSYNEQFFGPGTRLTVL.